The 22 T cell receptor beta chains given below trace back to one sample, sequenced in a study of T cell responses to AZD1222 COVID-19 vaccine. The data were produced by immunoSEQ multiplex PCR, yet TCRdb's version contains in-frame clones alone and is incomplete. The sample has 100,000 to 130,000 clones; around nine tenths are singletons. The material sequenced was peripheral blood, taken on day 0 of AZD1222 vaccination. The receptors come from an adult in good health.

The rearrangement uses TRBV5-6 and TRBJ1-2; 9 nucleotides line up with TRBD1. The J segment lost 8 bases and the V segment lost 4 bases, leaving 12 bases of the junction unmatched. The CDR3 is 15 residues long. The germline V gene encodes CDR1 SGHDT and CDR2 YYEEEE. The CDR3 sequence is CASSPPGQGFEGYTF. CDR3 coding DNA: TGTGCCAGCAGCCCCCCGGGACAGGGTTTTGAAGGCTACACCTTC.

This chain connects TRBV10-3 to TRBJ2-3; no firm D call. Trimming took off 4 bases at V and 6 bases at J, with 8 bases between the two ends. The CDR3 is 12 residues long. Germline V gene lookup returns CDR1 ENHRY and CDR2 SYGVKD. The CDR3 bases are TGTGCCATCAGTGCACGTGGGGATACGCAGTATTTT. This codes for CAISARGDTQYF.

The rearrangement links TRBV5-4 to TRBJ1-1; 8 positions match TRBD1. The length of the CDR3 is 15 residues. V lost 2 bases and J lost 2; bases outside the gene matches: 5. Germline V gives CDR1 SGHNT, CDR2 YYREEE (reference sequence). Here the CDR3 reads CASSFPTGGNTEAFF. As DNA, the CDR3 is TGTGCCAGCAGCTTCCCCACAGGGGGAAACACTGAAGCTTTCTTT.

The V gene is TRBV3-1 (or the pseudogene TRBV3-2), the J gene TRBJ1-2; TRBD1 agrees at 8 bases. The CDR3 covers 17 residues. Germline assignment: CDR1 LGHDT and CDR2 YNNKEL (reference sequence). After removal of 1 base from V and 3 bases from J, the junction contained 10 bases not matched to a gene. In DNA form, the CDR3 reads TGTGCCAGCAGCCAAGCCCTCAGACAGGGGTCATACTATGGCTACACCTTC. This encodes CASSQALRQGSYYGYTF.

This clone was detected only once. This sequence joins TRBV7-9 and TRBJ1-1; TRBD1 is a possible D gene (6 bases). Trimming removed 5 bases at V and 1 base at J, with 14 bases between. The CDR3 is made up of 15 amino acids. Germline assignment: CDR1 SEHNR and CDR2 FQNEAQ (reference sequence). In nucleotides, the CDR3 is TGTGCCAGCAGCCAAAAGGGGGGTTGGAACACTGAAGCTTTCTTT. Translated: CASSQKGGWNTEAFF. The full variable domain, its missing parts supplied by reference TRBV7-9 and TRBJ1-1, is DTGVSQNPRHKITKRGQNVTFRCDPISEHNRLYWYRQTLGQGPEFLTYFQNEAQLEKSRLLSDRFSAERPKGSFSTLEIQRTEQGDSAMYLCASSQKGGWNTEAFFGQGTRLTVV.

The chain couples TRBV30 to TRBJ2-7; 8 bases line up with TRBD1. Germline V gene lookup returns CDR1 GTSNPN and CDR2 SVGIG (reference sequence). The CDR3 is 12 amino acids. The chain's CDR3 is CAYRSGGDEQYF. The CDR3 DNA reads as TGTGCTTATCGATCAGGGGGCGACGAGCAGTACTTC.

The chain couples TRBV30 to TRBJ2-7; no clear D gene. V shed 2 bases and J shed 6 bases, with 11 bases lying between them. Germline-derived CDR1 and CDR2 are GTSNPN and SVGIG (reference sequence). This CDR3 has 12 residues. In DNA, the CDR3 is TGTGCCTGGAGTAGGACCCCTGGCGAGCAGTACTTC. Its protein is CAWSRTPGEQYF.

The chain links TRBV7-8 to TRBJ2-3; 10 positions match TRBD2. Looked up from germline, CDR1 is SGHVS and CDR2 is FQNEAQ. CDR3 length: 16 amino acids. The V and J ends lost 2 bases and 2 bases, in that order; junction bases with no gene match: 4. CDR3 in DNA: TGTGCCAGCAGCTTACCTAGCGGGGGCTACACAGATACGCAGTATTTT. Translated, it gives CASSLPSGGYTDTQYF.

This chain uses TRBV7-9 with TRBJ2-5; 12 nucleotides match TRBD2. Trimming cost V 6 bases and J 5 bases; bases outside gene matches: 7. The CDR3 is made up of 15 amino acids. Germline assignment: CDR1 SEHNR and CDR2 FQNEAQ (reference sequence). The CDR3 reads CASRDRLAGAETQYF. CDR3 bases: TGTGCCAGCAGGGACAGACTAGCGGGGGCGGAGACCCAGTACTTC.

J is TRBJ2-7 and V is TRBV19; the match to TRBD1 covers 10 bases. This CDR3 spans 15 amino acids. Trimming at V came to 4 bases and at J to 0 bases, leaving 3 bases not matched to a gene. Germline lookup yields CDR1 LNHDA and CDR2 SQIVND (reference sequence). The CDR3 is CASSRGQGLSYEQYF. The CDR3 DNA reads as TGTGCCAGTAGTAGGGGACAGGGGCTCTCCTACGAGCAGTACTTC.

This chain uses TRBV5-4 with TRBJ2-3, with 13 nucleotides matching TRBD2. Germline CDR1 is SGHNT and CDR2 is YYREEE (reference sequence). The V gene end was trimmed by 4 bases and the J gene end by 4 bases; junction bases not matched to a gene: 6. CDR3 size: 16 residues. CDR3 nucleotides: TGTGCCAGCAGCACCGGGACTAGCGGGGTATCAGATACGCAGTATTTT. Translation gives CASSTGTSGVSDTQYF.

The CDR3 reads CASSLGSWGAGELFF. The DNA of the CDR3 is TGTGCCAGCAGCCTTGGGTCCTGGGGGGCCGGGGAGCTGTTTTTT. The chain couples TRBV9 to TRBJ2-2; D is possibly TRBD2 (6 bases). Germline loops: CDR1 SGDLS, CDR2 YYNGEE. The germline V and J ends were trimmed by 4 bases and 6 bases, with 16 bases remaining between them. The CDR3 has 15 amino acids.

This sequence joins TRBV6-1 and TRBJ1-2; 7 nucleotides match TRBD1. The length of the CDR3 is 14 residues. Looked up from germline, CDR1 is MNHNS and CDR2 is SASEGT. Trimming removed 3 bases from V and 4 bases from J; junction bases left unmatched: 5. The CDR3 protein is CASSETTGSYGYTF. The CDR3 DNA reads as TGTGCCAGCAGTGAGACGACAGGGTCCTATGGCTACACCTTC.

V usage is TRBV5-4 and J usage is TRBJ2-7, with D possibly matching TRBD2 (6 bases). Germline V CDR1 and CDR2: SGHNT, YYREEE (reference sequence). The ends were cut back, 5 bases at V and 7 bases at J, with 22 bases in the middle. CDR3 length: 15 amino acids. The CDR3 is CASRRGGNRSGEQYF. The CDR3, as DNA: TGTGCCAGCAGACGTGGGGGGAACAGGTCTGGAGAGCAGTACTTC.

J is TRBJ1-5 and V is TRBV6-2 or TRBV6-3; 7 nucleotides line up with TRBD1. Germline assignment: CDR1 MNHEY and CDR2 SVGEGT. This CDR3 spans 16 amino acids. With 2 bases clipped from V and 5 bases from J, the junction kept 9 bases outside the gene matches. CDR3 residues: CASSYPSPGGHQPQHF. CDR3 DNA: TGTGCCAGCAGTTACCCTAGCCCAGGGGGTCATCAGCCCCAGCATTTT.

The chain uses TRBV21-1 and TRBJ1-2. TRBV21-1 is a pseudogene locus. This CDR3 is 14 amino acids long. The CDR3 region is CASSAVGGVDGYTF. The CDR3 nucleotides are TGTGCCAGCAGCGCAGTGGGGGGGGTTGATGGCTACACCTTC.

J is TRBJ2-7 and V is TRBV7-2, with 7 bases that match TRBD2. V gave up 0 bases and J gave up 3 bases; unmatched junction bases: 5. Germline lookup yields CDR1 SGHTA and CDR2 FQGNSA. This CDR3 is built from 15 residues. The CDR3 sequence: CASSLARGVGYEQYF. The DNA of the CDR3 is TGTGCCAGCAGCTTAGCCCGGGGGGTTGGCTACGAGCAGTACTTC.

The rearrangement uses TRBV7-9 and TRBJ2-3, with 11 nucleotides matching TRBD2. Per the germline V gene, CDR1 is SEHNR and CDR2 is FQNEAQ (reference sequence). This CDR3 region has 18 residues. V lost 5 bases, J lost 3 bases, and 13 bases stayed unmatched. CDR3 loop: CASSPEILAGGPTDTQYF. CDR3 sequence (DNA): TGTGCCAGCAGCCCGGAAATCTTAGCGGGGGGGCCAACAGATACGCAGTATTTT.

The chain recombines TRBV10-1 with TRBJ1-1, with TRBD1 as a possible D gene (6 bases). V was shortened by 2 bases and J by 4 bases, with 20 bases between the two germline ends. CDR1 WNHNN and CDR2 SYGVQD come from the germline V gene (reference sequence). CDR3 length equals 17 residues. CDR3 loop: CASSEAPRTDRGTEAFF. Written as DNA, the CDR3 is TGCGCCAGCAGTGAGGCTCCTCGGACAGATCGGGGCACTGAAGCTTTCTTT.

The J gene is TRBJ2-3, the V gene TRBV19, with 9 bases fitting TRBD1. CDR3 length equals 15 residues. In germline, CDR1 is LNHDA, CDR2 SQIVND (reference sequence). Losses at the gene ends were 5 bases for V and 2 bases for J; bases not matched to a gene: 5. Here the CDR3 reads CASSPWTGDTDTQYF. The CDR3 coding sequence is TGTGCCAGTAGTCCTTGGACAGGGGACACAGATACGCAGTATTTT.

This clone showed up just a few times. The V and J genes are TRBV10-2 and TRBJ2-7; TRBD2 matches 10 bases. Trimming at V came to 7 bases and at J to 4 bases, leaving 4 bases not matched to a gene. Per germline, CDR1 WSHSY and CDR2 SAAADI. CDR3 length: 13 amino acids. The chain's CDR3 is CASKASGGYEQYF. CDR3 nucleotides: TGCGCCAGCAAGGCTAGCGGGGGTTACGAGCAGTACTTC.

The chain carries TRBV28 and TRBJ1-1; D unresolved. This CDR3 has 15 residues. V was trimmed by 3 bases and J by 0 bases, leaving 11 bases between them. CDR1 is MDHEN, CDR2 SYDVKM, per germline. CDR3 in DNA: TGTGCCAGCAGTTTGGCAAAAGGCATGAACACTGAAGCTTTCTTT. As protein: CASSLAKGMNTEAFF.